The 21 T cell receptor beta chains below all came from one sample that was sequenced in a study of shared clonotypes between healthy human individuals. The assay was immunoSEQ multiplex PCR, and TCRdb's table has in-frame clones only and misses some. Here the sample spans about 1.5 million clones, around 97% being singletons. Sequenced: naive CD4+ T cells sorted from blood. Noted subset: CD45RA+ positively selected. These receptors all stem from a man younger than 40 in good health.

The chain recombines TRBV4-1 with TRBJ2-7, with TRBD1 identical over 7 bases. The CDR3 covers 16 residues. Trimming removed 0 bases from V and 2 bases from J; junction bases left unmatched: 7. Germline-derived CDR1 and CDR2 are MGHRA and YSYEKL. In nucleotides, the CDR3 is TGCGCCAGCAGCCAAGACCCGACAGGGTCAACCTACGAGCAGTACTTC. This encodes CASSQDPTGSTYEQYF.

The chain employs TRBV10-2 and TRBJ2-1, with D unresolved. The CDR3 loop spans 17 amino acids. Germline V gives CDR1 WSHSY, CDR2 SAAADI. V was pared by 6 bases and J by 0 bases, with 18 bases between. DNA for the CDR3: TGCGCCAGCAGGGGTTTGGGTCGAGACCTCTCCTACAATGAGCAGTTCTTC. Amino acids: CASRGLGRDLSYNEQFF.

The CDR3 here is CATGLTLDTEAFF. The CDR3 DNA sequence: TGTGCCACCGGGCTGACACTGGACACTGAAGCTTTCTTT. The rearrangement links TRBV19 to TRBJ1-1; D remains ambiguous. The CDR3 runs 13 residues. Germline V lookup: CDR1 LNHDA, CDR2 SQIVND (reference sequence). Trimming left V 10 bases short and J 3 bases short, with 15 bases between. The full variable domain, rest sourced from reference TRBV19 and TRBJ1-1, is DGGITQSPKYLFRKEGQNVTLSCEQNLNHDAMYWYRQDPGQGLRLIYYSQIVNDFQKGDIAEGYSVSREKKESFPLTVTSAQKNPTAFYLCATGLTLDTEAFFGQGTRLTVV.

The chain recombines TRBV5-6 with TRBJ2-2; D is possibly TRBD1 (7 bases). Germline-derived CDR1 and CDR2 are SGHDT and YYEEEE. The length of the CDR3 is 16 residues. The V end lost 4 bases, the J end lost 6 bases, and 19 bases lay between the germline ends. CDR3 nucleotides: TGTGCCAGCAGCAGACCGGGAACAGGGGAGGCCGGGGAGCTGTTTTTT. Its translation is CASSRPGTGEAGELFF.

V is TRBV11-2 and J is TRBJ2-1; weak D call: TRBD2 (6 bases). The V end lost 6 bases, the J end lost 6 bases, and 18 bases lay between the germline ends. Looked up from germline, CDR1 is SGHAT and CDR2 is FQNNGV. The CDR3 sequence is 15 residues long. The CDR3 region is CASRPMGGSVNEQFF. The CDR3 nucleotides are TGTGCCAGCAGACCGATGGGAGGTTCGGTCAATGAGCAGTTCTTC.

The gene calls are TRBV18 and TRBJ2-1; 10 bases are shared with TRBD1. Germline values: CDR1 KGHSH, CDR2 LQKENI. This CDR3 contains 15 residues. V lost 3 bases, J lost 8 bases, and 7 bases stayed unmatched. The CDR3 DNA follows: TGTGCCAGCTCACCGCGTGGGACAGGGGCCGATGAGCAGTTCTTC. It is translated as CASSPRGTGADEQFF.

This chain connects TRBV20-1 to TRBJ1-1, with unresolved D. V was cut by 7 bases and J by 1 base, with 7 bases left in between. This CDR3 region has 11 residues. Germline V gene lookup returns CDR1 DFQATT and CDR2 SNEGSKA (reference sequence). The CDR3 region has the DNA TGCAGTGTTATTCGGAACACTGAAGCTTTCTTT. This sequence encodes CSVIRNTEAFF.

The genes are TRBV6-6 and TRBJ2-5; D is perhaps TRBD2 (6 bases). Germline V CDR1 and CDR2: MNHNY, SVGAGI (reference sequence). The CDR3 is made up of 14 amino acids. V was pared by 8 bases and J by 3 bases, with 16 bases between. The CDR3: CASLTGVREETQYF. The DNA for the CDR3 is TGTGCCAGCCTAACGGGGGTCCGGGAAGAGACCCAGTACTTC.

This chain links TRBV30 with TRBJ1-1; the match to TRBD1 covers 7 bases. The V gene's germline CDR1 is GTSNPN and CDR2 SVGIG (reference sequence). The CDR3 runs to 12 residues. The V and J ends lost 7 bases and 6 bases, in that order; junction bases with no gene match: 8. The CDR3 DNA is TGTGCCTCCTCCTCAGGGGGAGCTGAAGCTTTCTTT. The encoded protein is CASSSGGAEAFF.

The chain is built from TRBV6-5 and TRBJ2-7, with 8 bases matching TRBD1. The length of the CDR3 is 15 residues. With 2 bases clipped from V and 3 bases from J, the junction kept 6 bases outside the gene matches. In germline, CDR1 is MNHEY, CDR2 SVGAGI. The CDR3, as DNA: TGTGCCAGCAGTTACAACAGGGGGAGATTCTACGAGCAGTACTTC. Translating it yields CASSYNRGRFYEQYF.

This clone appeared a single time. The CDR3 DNA is TGTGCCAGCAGCTTACAACAGGAGAACACTGAAGCTTTCTTT. Translated: CASSLQQENTEAFF. V is TRBV9 and J is TRBJ1-1; D possibly corresponds to TRBD1 (5 bases). Germline CDR1 reads SGDLS; CDR2 reads YYNGEE. The CDR3 has 14 residues. Trimming cost V 4 bases and J 1 base, with 11 bases left between them.

The rearrangement uses TRBV5-5 and TRBJ2-7, with 10 nucleotides matching TRBD2. The CDR3 covers 16 residues. Germline V gene data show CDR1 as SGHKS and CDR2 as YYEKEE (reference sequence). The J segment lost 4 bases and the V segment lost 1 base, leaving 8 bases of the junction unmatched. The DNA for the CDR3 is TGTGCCAGCAGCTTGTACGCTAGCGGGAGTAGGTACGAGCAGTACTTC. Translation gives CASSLYASGSRYEQYF.

V gene TRBV9 combines with J gene TRBJ1-1; 7 bases are shared with TRBD1. V lost 3 bases to trimming and J lost 10 bases; unmatched junction nucleotides: 6. The germline CDR1 and CDR2 sequences are SGDLS and YYNGEE. The CDR3 runs to 12 residues. Here the CDR3 reads CASSAGEGAAFF. CDR3 in DNA: TGTGCCAGCAGCGCGGGGGAGGGGGCAGCTTTCTTT.

This chain joins TRBV6-1 and TRBJ2-7; 7 bases agree with TRBD1. The V gene's germline CDR1 is MNHNS and CDR2 SASEGT. This CDR3 has 14 residues. Trimming cost V 6 bases and J 0 bases; bases outside gene matches: 5. The DNA for the CDR3 is TGTGCCAGCAGGGAACAGGGGAGCTCCTACGAGCAGTACTTC. It translates to CASREQGSSYEQYF.

This clone came up a few times. The rearrangement links TRBV5-4 to TRBJ2-5; 9 nucleotides line up with TRBD1. This CDR3 region has 14 residues. Germline-derived CDR1 and CDR2 are SGHNT and YYREEE (reference sequence). The junction had 7 bases not matched to a gene; V was cut back by 5 bases and J by 5 bases. CDR3 amino acids: CASRRDRASETQYF. CDR3 bases: TGTGCCAGCAGAAGGGACAGGGCGTCGGAGACCCAGTACTTC.

A single count supports this clone. The chain recombines TRBV10-3 with TRBJ1-1; D remains unclear. The CDR3 runs 14 residues. Germline V gene sequence: CDR1 ENHRY, CDR2 SYGVKD. Trimming pared 6 bases from V and 3 bases from J, leaving 14 bases between. This CDR3 reads CAISQTGRDTEAFF. The CDR3 bases are TGTGCCATCAGCCAGACCGGCCGGGACACTGAAGCTTTCTTT.

The gene calls are TRBV5-1 and TRBJ2-3; 10 bases line up with TRBD2. This CDR3 has 17 residues. After removal of 0 bases from V and 3 bases from J, the junction contained 7 bases not matched to a gene. Germline CDR1 is SGHRS and CDR2 is YFSETQ. For the CDR3, the DNA is TGCGCCAGCAGCTTGGGGGAACTAGCGGGACCTACAGATACGCAGTATTTT. Its translation is CASSLGELAGPTDTQYF.

The CDR3 coding sequence is TGTGCCACCAGCAGAGATGCGGTTACTGGGGCCAACGTCCTGACTTTC. It yields the protein CATSRDAVTGANVLTF. The chain recombines TRBV15 with TRBJ2-6; D unresolved. Germline loops: CDR1 LNHNV, CDR2 YYDKDF (reference sequence). Between the trimmed V and J ends, which lost 0 bases and 2 bases, there was a span of 8 bases. CDR3 size: 16 residues.

The chain carries TRBV4-1 and TRBJ2-1, with TRBD2 matching over 13 bases. The CDR3 has 15 residues. V lost 1 base and J lost 8; bases outside the gene matches: 2. Germline V lookup: CDR1 MGHRA, CDR2 YSYEKL. In DNA form, the CDR3 reads TGCGCCAGCAGCCAAGGGACTAGCGGGAGTGATGAGCAGTTCTTC. Amino acid sequence: CASSQGTSGSDEQFF.

This chain links TRBV11-2 with TRBJ1-1; perhaps TRBD1 as D (5 bases). The CDR3 is made up of 13 amino acids. Germline V CDR1 and CDR2: SGHAT, FQNNGV. With 3 bases removed from V and 1 base from J, the gap between germline ends came to 6 bases. CDR3 in amino acids: CASSLQGNTEAFF. Here the CDR3 DNA reads TGTGCCAGCAGCTTGCAGGGGAACACTGAAGCTTTCTTT.

The chain employs TRBV5-1 and TRBJ2-1; D may correspond to TRBD1 or TRBD2 (5 bases each). This CDR3 contains 14 residues. Trimming left V 3 bases short and J 3 bases short, with 10 bases between. Germline assignment: CDR1 SGHRS and CDR2 YFSETQ. The CDR3 here is CASSYWGIYNEQFF. The CDR3 nucleotides read TGCGCCAGCAGCTATTGGGGGATCTACAATGAGCAGTTCTTC.